The rows below give T cell receptor beta chains drawn from one sample of a study of regulatory T cells in long-lasting Graves disease. Each CDR3 protein is one row after TCRdb ran MiXCR on the multiplex PCR reads. The repertoire has approximately 440,000 distinct CDR3 sequences, roughly 16% of them found once; the top ten carry 12%. This sample also appeared in a second study, on T cells in Graves' hyperthyroidism and ophthalmopathy.

This specimen was peripheral blood mononuclear cells (PBMCs), taken at new diagnosis, from a patient treated with antithyroid drugs. The receptors stem from a man in his forties or fifties with Graves disease. The CDR3 runs from the conserved cysteine through the conserved F or W. D genes are given only for firm matches. The listing skips clone size in some rows; elsewhere it reads once, few, many or a size class.

D	size	V	J	CDR3	DNA
-	few	TRBV27	TRBJ2-7	CASSPLPGASYEQYF	TGTGCCAGCAGTCCCCTCCCGGGAGCGTCCTACGAGCAGTACTTC
TRBD2	-	TRBV29-1	TRBJ2-7	CSVEEGTSSYEQYF	TGCAGCGTTGAAGAGGGGACTAGTAGCTACGAGCAGTACTTC
TRBD1	-	TRBV10-2	TRBJ1-1	CASSDFVGDRGETEAFF	TGCGCCAGCAGTGACTTCGTGGGGGACAGGGGAGAGACTGAAGCTTTCTTT
-	many	TRBV7-8	TRBJ2-3	CASSLGDRFTDTQYF	TGTGCCAGCAGCTTAGGCGACAGATTCACAGATACGCAGTATTTT
TRBD1	-	TRBV28	TRBJ1-5	CASRRQGASNQPQHF	TGTGCCAGCAGGAGACAGGGGGCTAGCAATCAGCCCCAGCATTTT
TRBD1	-	TRBV2	TRBJ1-3	CASSGGQRNTIYF	TGTGCCAGCAGTGGGGGACAGAGAAACACCATATATTTT
TRBD2	-	TRBV9	TRBJ2-3	CASSVGPAGRADTQYF	TGTGCCAGCAGCGTAGGCCCAGCGGGAAGGGCAGATACGCAGTATTTT
-	few	TRBV19	TRBJ2-2	CASSHGVFGELFF	TGTGCCAGTAGTCACGGGGTCTTCGGGGAGCTGTTTTTT
TRBD2	-	TRBV6-5	TRBJ2-1	CASSYSLAGPYNEQFF	TGTGCCAGCAGTTACAGCCTAGCGGGCCCTTACAATGAGCAGTTCTTC
-	many	TRBV12-3/TRBV12-4	TRBJ2-5	CASSSPGVGGETQYF	TGTGCCAGCAGTTCCCCAGGGGTCGGCGGCGAGACCCAGTACTTC
TRBD2	-	TRBV3-1	TRBJ2-1	CASSVGGLAGRAFDNEQFF	TGTGCCAGCAGCGTAGGGGGACTAGCGGGAAGAGCATTTGACAATGAGCAGTTCTTC
-	-	TRBV27	TRBJ2-7	CATRSGSGYEQYF	TGTGCCACCAGGTCGGGCAGTGGCTACGAGCAGTACTTC
-	few	TRBV7-9	TRBJ2-3	CASSATGTTRWAQYF	TGTGCCAGCAGCGCCACCGGGACAACGAGGTGGGCGCAGTATTTT
-	-	TRBV28	TRBJ1-5	CASRSTGSQPRHF	TGTGCCAGCAGAAGCACCGGGAGCCAGCCCCGGCATTTT
-	few	TRBV5-4	TRBJ2-1	CASSSVAGEQFF	TGTGCCAGCAGCTCGGTTGCAGGTGAGCAGTTCTTC
-	many	TRBV19	TRBJ2-2	CASSRAVWSNTGELFF	TGTGCCAGTAGTAGGGCAGTTTGGTCGAACACCGGGGAGCTGTTTTTT
TRBD2	many	TRBV28	TRBJ2-2	CASSFGPSGRPRGTGELFF	TGTGCCAGCAGTTTTGGGCCTAGCGGGAGGCCCCGGGGTACCGGGGAGCTGTTTTTT
TRBD1	many	TRBV7-2	TRBJ2-5	CASSPPGQGKTQYF	TGTGCCAGCAGCCCTCCGGGACAGGGCAAGACCCAGTACTTC
-	-	TRBV12-5	TRBJ2-1	CASGLVLGLYNEQFF	TGTGCTAGTGGTTTGGTACTCGGACTCTACAATGAGCAGTTCTTC
-	-	TRBV19	TRBJ2-2	CASSIVGGAGGELFF	TGTGCCAGTAGTATAGTAGGGGGGGCCGGCGGGGAGCTGTTTTTT
-	many	TRBV3-1	TRBJ2-3	CASSQGVRPTDTQYF	TGTGCCAGCAGCCAAGGGGTCCGCCCCACAGATACGCAGTATTTT
-	many	TRBV20-1	TRBJ2-7	CSASLGYEQYF	TGCAGTGCTAGTCTGGGGTACGAGCAGTACTTC
TRBD2	many	TRBV20-1	TRBJ2-1	CSARSTSGRASYNEQFF	TGCAGTGCCCGATCTACTAGCGGGAGGGCTTCCTACAATGAGCAGTTCTTC
-	few	TRBV12-3/TRBV12-4	TRBJ2-1	CASSSRGWNEQFF	TGTGCCAGCAGCTCCAGGGGTTGGAATGAGCAGTTCTTC
-	-	TRBV4-1	TRBJ2-5	CASSQLRRNQETQYF	TGCGCCAGCAGCCAGCTACGCAGAAACCAAGAGACCCAGTACTTC
TRBD1	many	TRBV2	TRBJ1-1	CASRADRDTEAFF	TGTGCCAGCAGGGCCGACAGGGACACTGAAGCTTTCTTT
TRBD1	many	TRBV7-9	TRBJ2-1	CASSFGDRGGYEQFF	TGTGCCAGCAGCTTCGGGGACAGGGGAGGCTATGAGCAGTTCTTC
-	many	TRBV18	TRBJ1-4	CASSPIDGSEKLFF	TGTGCCAGCTCACCGATTGATGGGAGTGAAAAACTGTTTTTT
TRBD2	many	TRBV5-1	TRBJ2-1	CASSLGLAGLSSYNEQFF	TGTGCCAGCAGCTTGGGACTAGCGGGTCTGAGCTCCTACAATGAGCAGTTCTTC
TRBD2	many	TRBV28	TRBJ2-1	CASSLILAGDNEQFF	TGTGCCAGCAGTTTAATCCTAGCGGGGGACAATGAGCAGTTCTTC
TRBD2	many	TRBV10-2	TRBJ2-1	CASSGAGGEQFF	TGCGCCAGCAGTGGAGCGGGAGGGGAGCAGTTCTTC
TRBD2	many	TRBV7-2	TRBJ2-7	CASCLRAGGPHEQYF	TGTGCCAGCTGCCTTCGGGCGGGAGGGCCCCACGAGCAGTACTTC
TRBD1	many	TRBV27	TRBJ1-6	CASSLSGTGRSPLHF	TGTGCCAGCAGTTTATCTGGGACAGGACGTTCACCCCTCCACTTT
TRBD1	few	TRBV19	TRBJ1-3	CASRTGHAGNTIYF	TGTGCCAGTAGGACAGGGCATGCTGGAAACACCATATATTTT
TRBD2	few	TRBV6-1	TRBJ2-7	CASRDSAGGPHEQYF	TGTGCCAGCAGGGACTCAGCGGGAGGGCCCCACGAGCAGTACTTC
-	many	TRBV9	TRBJ2-5	CASSEGAWETQYF	TGTGCCAGCAGCGAGGGAGCTTGGGAGACCCAGTACTTC
-	many	TRBV5-4	TRBJ2-1	CASSFTNNEQFF	TGTGCCAGCAGCTTTACGAACAATGAGCAGTTCTTC
-	few	TRBV6-5	TRBJ2-1	CASSYSMGEASYNEQFF	TGTGCCAGCAGTTACTCGATGGGTGAGGCTAGCTACAATGAGCAGTTCTTC
TRBD2	many	TRBV7-6	TRBJ2-1	CASTPSGGHNEQFF	TGTGCCAGCACCCCTAGCGGGGGGCACAATGAGCAGTTCTTC
TRBD2	many	TRBV5-1	TRBJ2-4	CASSFGTSGRDIQYF	TGCGCCAGCAGCTTCGGGACTAGTGGGCGGGACATTCAGTACTTC
-	many	TRBV3-1	TRBJ1-1	CASSQGNGGNTEAFF	TGTGCCAGCAGCCAAGGAAACGGAGGTAACACTGAAGCTTTCTTT
-	-	TRBV6-5	TRBJ2-7	CASSSRSHEQYF	TGTGCCAGCAGTTCCAGATCCCACGAGCAGTACTTC
TRBD1	-	TRBV6-1	TRBJ2-2	CASKDQGAITGELFF	TGTGCCAGCAAGGATCAGGGGGCAATCACCGGGGAGCTGTTTTTT
-	few	TRBV11-2	TRBJ2-4	CAWSVRSDIQYF	TGTGCCTGGAGTGTAAGGTCGGACATTCAGTACTTC
TRBD1	many	TRBV28	TRBJ1-2	CASRDTGGRNYGYTF	TGTGCCAGCAGAGATACAGGGGGCCGAAACTATGGCTACACCTTC
-	many	TRBV6-5	TRBJ2-7	CASSYSEGALEQYF	TGTGCCAGCAGTTACTCGGAGGGGGCCCTTGAGCAGTACTTC
-	many	TRBV4-1	TRBJ1-2	CASSQDWAGTYGYTF	TGCGCCAGCAGCCAAGATTGGGCAGGGACCTATGGCTACACCTTC
-	-	TRBV20-1	TRBJ2-6	CSAPPVGNVLTF	TGCAGTGCCCCTCCAGTGGGCAACGTCCTGACTTTC
-	many	TRBV20-1	TRBJ2-1	CSAPIGVRGDEQFF	TGCAGTGCTCCGATCGGCGTCAGAGGGGATGAGCAGTTCTTC
-	-	TRBV6-1	TRBJ1-2	CASSRRVGGRVQGYTF	TGTGCCAGCAGTAGGCGGGTGGGGGGCAGGGTCCAGGGCTACACCTTC
-	-	TRBV29-1	TRBJ1-5	CSAGMGGSNQPQHF	TGCAGCGCTGGGATGGGAGGTAGCAATCAGCCCCAGCATTTT
-	many	TRBV28	TRBJ1-2	CASSPRPDPTHNYGYTF	TGTGCCAGCAGTCCCAGACCGGATCCTACCCATAACTATGGCTACACCTTC
-	-	TRBV15	TRBJ2-5	CATSRDFGTQYF	TGTGCCACCAGCAGAGATTTTGGGACCCAGTACTTC
TRBD2	-	TRBV9	TRBJ2-3	CASSVGGSGRSDTQYF	TGTGCCAGCAGCGTAGGAGGTAGCGGGAGATCGGATACGCAGTATTTT